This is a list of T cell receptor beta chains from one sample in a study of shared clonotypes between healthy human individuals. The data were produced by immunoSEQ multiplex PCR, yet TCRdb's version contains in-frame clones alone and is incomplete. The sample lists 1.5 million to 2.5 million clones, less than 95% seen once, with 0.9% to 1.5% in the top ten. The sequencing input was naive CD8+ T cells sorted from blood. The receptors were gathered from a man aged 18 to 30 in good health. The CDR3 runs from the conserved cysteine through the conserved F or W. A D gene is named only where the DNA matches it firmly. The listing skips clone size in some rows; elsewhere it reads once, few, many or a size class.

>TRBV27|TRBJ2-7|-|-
TGTGCCAGCAGTTTATCGTTTAGTTCCTACGAGCAGTACTTC
CASSLSFSSYEQYF
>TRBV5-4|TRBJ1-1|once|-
TGTGCCAGCAGCTTGTGGGGGTCGAGTGTTGAAGCTTTCTTT
CASSLWGSSVEAFF
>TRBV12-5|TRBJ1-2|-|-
TGTGCTCTATATCTTGTTGGTCGTGGCTACACCTTC
CALYLVGRGYTF
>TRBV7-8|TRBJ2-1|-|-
TGTGCCAGCAGCTTAGAAATCGGGTCCAATGAGCAGTTCTTC
CASSLEIGSNEQFF
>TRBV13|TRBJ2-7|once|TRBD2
TGTGCCAGCAGCTCAACCGAGAGCGGGGGGGCCTACGAGCAGTACTTC
CASSSTESGGAYEQYF
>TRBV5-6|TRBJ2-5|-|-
TGTGCCAGCAGCGAGGCTACGAGGACGGCACAAGAGACCCAGTACTTC
CASSEATRTAQETQYF
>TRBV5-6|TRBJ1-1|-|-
TGTGCCAGCAGCTTTGTTTTCTACTCCTTTGAAGCTTTCTTT
CASSFVFYSFEAFF
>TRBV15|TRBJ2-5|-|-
TGTGCCACCAGCGGTGGAGTTGGAGAGACCCAGTACTTC
CATSGGVGETQYF
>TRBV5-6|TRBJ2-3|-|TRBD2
TGTGCCAGCAGCAAGACTAGCGGGAGACCGGATACGCAGTATTTT
CASSKTSGRPDTQYF
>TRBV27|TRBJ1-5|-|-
TGTGCCAGCAGTTTATCGATGGGGGTCAATCAGCCCCAGCATTTT
CASSLSMGVNQPQHF
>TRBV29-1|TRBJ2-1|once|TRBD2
TGCAGCGCTAGGGGCGGGGGTTACAATGAGCAGTTCTTC
CSARGGGYNEQFF
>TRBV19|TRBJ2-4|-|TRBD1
TGTGCCAGTACCCCCGGGACAGAAAAAAACATTCAGTACTTC
CASTPGTEKNIQYF
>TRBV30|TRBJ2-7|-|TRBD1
TGTGCCTGGGACGATAACAGGGGTGCGAACGAGCAGTACTTC
CAWDDNRGANEQYF
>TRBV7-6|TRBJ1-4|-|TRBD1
TGTGCCAGCAGCTCACTCGGACAGGGGGTTGAAAAACTGTTTTTT
CASSSLGQGVEKLFF
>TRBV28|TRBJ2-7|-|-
TGTGCCAGCAGTCCCCCAGTTCCCGCCTACGAGCAGTACTTC
CASSPPVPAYEQYF
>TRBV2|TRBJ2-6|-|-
TGTGCCAGCAGCGTCGGTGGGGCCAACGTCCTGACTTTC
CASSVGGANVLTF
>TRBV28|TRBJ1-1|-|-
TGTGCCAGCAGTTTCCGGGGAGGAGGGAGTGAAGCTTTCTTT
CASSFRGGGSEAFF
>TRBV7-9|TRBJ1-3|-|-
TGTGCCAGCAGCCTGGACACAAGCTCTGGAAACACCATATATTTT
CASSLDTSSGNTIYF
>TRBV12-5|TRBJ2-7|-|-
TGTGCTAGTGGTTTGGTTCATATCGGGCAGTACTTC
CASGLVHIGQYF
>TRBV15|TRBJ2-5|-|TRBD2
TGTGCCACCAGCAGAGATCGGGAGGGGTTCCAAGAGACCCAGTACTTC
CATSRDREGFQETQYF
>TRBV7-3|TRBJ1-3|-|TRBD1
TGTGCCAGCAGCGCGGACAGGGGAAACACCATATATTTT
CASSADRGNTIYF
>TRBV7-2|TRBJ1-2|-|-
TGTGCCAGCAGCTTAGGACCCTCAAATGGCTACACCTTC
CASSLGPSNGYTF
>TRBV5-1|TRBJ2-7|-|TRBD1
TGCGCCAGCAGCTTGAACAGGGGGGAAAGATACGAGCAGTACTTC
CASSLNRGERYEQYF
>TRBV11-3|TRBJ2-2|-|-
TGTGCCAGCAGCTTAGATGCCGGGGGGGAGCTGTTTTTT
CASSLDAGGELFF
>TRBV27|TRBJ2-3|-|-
TGTGCCAGCAGTCCCCTCCAAGGGGAGGCAGATACGCAGTATTTT
CASSPLQGEADTQYF
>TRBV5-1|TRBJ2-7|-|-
TGCGCCAGCAGCTTGGGTGGGGAATACGAGCAGTACTTC
CASSLGGEYEQYF
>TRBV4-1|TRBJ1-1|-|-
TGCGCCAGCAGCCAAGAGCCCTCCGGGTATACTGAAGCTTTCTTT
CASSQEPSGYTEAFF
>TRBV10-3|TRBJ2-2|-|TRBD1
TGTGCCATCAGTGTATTGGACAGGGGGGATCACACCGGGGAGCTGTTTTTT
CAISVLDRGDHTGELFF
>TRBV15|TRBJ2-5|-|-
TGTGCCACCAGCAGAGATTCAGGGATTCAAGAGACCCAGTACTTC
CATSRDSGIQETQYF
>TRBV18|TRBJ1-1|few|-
TGTGCCAGCTCACCTTACCGGGACAACTTTGAAGCTTTCTTT
CASSPYRDNFEAFF
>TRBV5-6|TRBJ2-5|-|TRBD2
TGTGCCAGCAGCTCAGGACTAGCGGGATCTTACCAAGAGACCCAGTACTTC
CASSSGLAGSYQETQYF
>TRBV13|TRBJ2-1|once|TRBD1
TGTGCCAGCAGCTCAATGACAGGGTTGAATGAGCAGTTCTTC
CASSSMTGLNEQFF
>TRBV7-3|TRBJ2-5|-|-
TGTGCCAGCAGCTTATTCGGGGGCGAAGAGACCCAGTACTTC
CASSLFGGEETQYF
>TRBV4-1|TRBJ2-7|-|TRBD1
TGCGCCAGCAGCCAAGATCCGGGACAGTGGAACTACGAGCAGTACTTC
CASSQDPGQWNYEQYF
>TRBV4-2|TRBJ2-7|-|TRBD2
TGTGCCAGCAGCCCGGAGATGGGACTAGCGAGCAGGGACTTC
CASSPEMGLASRDF
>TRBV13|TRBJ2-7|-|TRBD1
TGTGCCAGCAGCTCCCGTTACAGGGGGATAGGGGAGCAGTACTTC
CASSSRYRGIGEQYF
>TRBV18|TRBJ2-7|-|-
TGTGCCAGCTCACCGTCCCCCTGGGGGGCCCACGAGCAGTACTTC
CASSPSPWGAHEQYF
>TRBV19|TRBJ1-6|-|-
TGTGCCAGTAGTATAGAGCACCTTGGAAAAACCCTCTATAATTCACCCCTCCACTTT
CASSIEHLGKTLYNSPLHF
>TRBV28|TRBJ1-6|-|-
TGTGCCAGCAGTCTGACAGCTCCTTTTGGCTCACCCCTCCACTTT
CASSLTAPFGSPLHF
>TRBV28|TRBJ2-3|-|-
TGTGCCAGCAGTTTATCTCCCAGACTCCACACAGATACGCAGTATTTT
CASSLSPRLHTDTQYF
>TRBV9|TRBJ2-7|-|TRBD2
TGTGCCAGCAGCTCGGGACTAGCGGGAGGCTACGAGCAGTACTTC
CASSSGLAGGYEQYF
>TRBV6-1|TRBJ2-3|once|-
TGTGCCAGCAGTGAATGGGGCGGGTTCCGCACAGATACGCAGTATTTT
CASSEWGGFRTDTQYF
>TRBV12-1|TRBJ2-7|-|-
TGTGCCAGCAGCTTGACAACAGGGACGAACTCCTACGAGCAGTACTTC
CASSLTTGTNSYEQYF
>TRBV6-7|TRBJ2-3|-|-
TGTGCCAGCAGTTACCCCGTCCCAGGGGTCAGCACAGATACGCAGTATTTT
CASSYPVPGVSTDTQYF
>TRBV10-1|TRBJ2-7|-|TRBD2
TGCGCCAGCAGTGAGACTAGCGGGATAGCCTACGAGCAGTACTTC
CASSETSGIAYEQYF
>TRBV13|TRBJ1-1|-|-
TGTGCCAGCTTAGATTTTGGGGGGGCCACTGAAGCTTTCTTT
CASLDFGGATEAFF
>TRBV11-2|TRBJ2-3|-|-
TGTGCCAGCAGCTTAGTTATTGGACTCAGCACAGATACGCAGTATTTT
CASSLVIGLSTDTQYF
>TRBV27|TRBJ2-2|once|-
TGTGCCAGCAGTTTTGGAGCGGGCACCGGGGAGCTGTTTTTT
CASSFGAGTGELFF
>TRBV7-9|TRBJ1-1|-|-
TGTGCCAGCAGCACATTAACAGGGCTAGGCACTGAAGCTTTCTTT
CASSTLTGLGTEAFF
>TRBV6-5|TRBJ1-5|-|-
TGTGCCAGCACCCCGGGTGGCAATCAGCCCCAGCATTTT
CASTPGGNQPQHF
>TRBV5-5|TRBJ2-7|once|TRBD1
TGTGCCAGCAGCTTCCGGGACAGGAGCTCCGAGCAGTACTTC
CASSFRDRSSEQYF
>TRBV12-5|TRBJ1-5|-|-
TGTGCTAGTGGTCCCCGAATGGGGGGACCACTAATAGGGGTTGGAAGTCAGCCCCAGCATTTT
CASGPRMGGPLIGVGSQPQHF
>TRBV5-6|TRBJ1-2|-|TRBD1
TGTGCCAGCAGCTTCCCGACAGGGGGCTTCAGCTATGGCTACACCTTC
CASSFPTGGFSYGYTF